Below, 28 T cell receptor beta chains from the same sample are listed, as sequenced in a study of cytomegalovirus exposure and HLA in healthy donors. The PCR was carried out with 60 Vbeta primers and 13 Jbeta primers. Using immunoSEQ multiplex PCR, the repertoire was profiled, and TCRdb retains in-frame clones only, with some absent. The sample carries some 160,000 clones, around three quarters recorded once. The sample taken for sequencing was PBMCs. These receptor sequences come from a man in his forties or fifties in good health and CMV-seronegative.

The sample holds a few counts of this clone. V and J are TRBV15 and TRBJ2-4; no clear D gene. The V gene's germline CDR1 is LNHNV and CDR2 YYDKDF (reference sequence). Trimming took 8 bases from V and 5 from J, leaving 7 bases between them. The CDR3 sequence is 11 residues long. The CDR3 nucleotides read TGTGCCACCCAAGGAGAAAACATTCAGTACTTC. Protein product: CATQGENIQYF.

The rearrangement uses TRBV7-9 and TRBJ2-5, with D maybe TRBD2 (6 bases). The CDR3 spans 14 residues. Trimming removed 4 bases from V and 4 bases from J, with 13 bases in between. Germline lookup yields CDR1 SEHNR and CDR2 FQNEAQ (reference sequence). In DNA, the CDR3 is TGTGCCAGCAGCTCCCGCGGAGGGGTAGAGACCCAGTACTTC. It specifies CASSSRGGVETQYF.

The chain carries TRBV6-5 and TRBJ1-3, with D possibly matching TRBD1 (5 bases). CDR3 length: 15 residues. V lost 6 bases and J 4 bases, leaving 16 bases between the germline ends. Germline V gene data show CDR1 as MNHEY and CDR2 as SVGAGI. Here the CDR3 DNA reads TGTGCCAGCAGCCTTCAGGGCTTAGCAGGAAACACCATATATTTT. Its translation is CASSLQGLAGNTIYF.

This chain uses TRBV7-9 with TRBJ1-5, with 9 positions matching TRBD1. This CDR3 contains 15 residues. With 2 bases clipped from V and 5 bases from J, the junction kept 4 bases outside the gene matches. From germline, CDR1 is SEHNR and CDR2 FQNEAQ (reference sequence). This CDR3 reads CASSLSTGGDQPQHF. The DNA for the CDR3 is TGTGCCAGCAGCTTATCTACAGGGGGCGATCAGCCCCAGCATTTT.

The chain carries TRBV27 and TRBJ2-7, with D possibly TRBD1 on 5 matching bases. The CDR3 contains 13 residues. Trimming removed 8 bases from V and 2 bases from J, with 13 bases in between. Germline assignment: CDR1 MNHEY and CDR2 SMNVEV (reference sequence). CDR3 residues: CASEGKGPYEQYF. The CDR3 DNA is TGTGCCAGCGAAGGAAAGGGGCCCTACGAGCAGTACTTC.

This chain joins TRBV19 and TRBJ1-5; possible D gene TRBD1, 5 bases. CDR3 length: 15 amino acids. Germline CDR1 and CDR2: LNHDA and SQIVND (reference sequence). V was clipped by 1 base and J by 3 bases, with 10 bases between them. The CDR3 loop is CASSIVWGVNQPQHF. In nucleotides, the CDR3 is TGTGCCAGTAGTATAGTATGGGGGGTCAATCAGCCCCAGCATTTT.

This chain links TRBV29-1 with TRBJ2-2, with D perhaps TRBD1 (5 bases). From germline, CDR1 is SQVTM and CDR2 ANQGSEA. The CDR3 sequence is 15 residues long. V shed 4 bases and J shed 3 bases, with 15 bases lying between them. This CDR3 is CSVAPGSLDTGELFF. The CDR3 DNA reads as TGCAGCGTTGCCCCAGGGTCTTTGGACACCGGGGAGCTGTTTTTT.

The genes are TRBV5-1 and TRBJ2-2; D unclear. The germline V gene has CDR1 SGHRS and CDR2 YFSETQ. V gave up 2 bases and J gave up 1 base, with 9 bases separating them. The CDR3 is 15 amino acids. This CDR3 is CASSLHNMNTGELFF. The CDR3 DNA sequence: TGCGCCAGCAGCTTACACAACATGAACACCGGGGAGCTGTTTTTT.

The CDR3 loop reads CASSYFTTGPYGYTF. CDR3 coding DNA: TGTGCCAGCAGTTACTTCACGACAGGTCCCTATGGCTACACCTTC. This chain links TRBV6-6 with TRBJ1-2; weak D call: TRBD1 (6 bases). Trimming cost V 1 base and J 4 bases, with 13 bases left between them. CDR1 MNHNY and CDR2 SVGAGI come from the germline V gene (reference sequence). The CDR3 consists of 15 residues.

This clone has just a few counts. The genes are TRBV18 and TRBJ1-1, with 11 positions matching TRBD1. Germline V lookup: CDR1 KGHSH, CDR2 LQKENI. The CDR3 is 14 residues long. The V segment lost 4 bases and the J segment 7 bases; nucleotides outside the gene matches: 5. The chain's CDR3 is CASSRGTGGNEAFF. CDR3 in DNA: TGTGCCAGCTCACGCGGGACAGGGGGGAATGAAGCTTTCTTT.

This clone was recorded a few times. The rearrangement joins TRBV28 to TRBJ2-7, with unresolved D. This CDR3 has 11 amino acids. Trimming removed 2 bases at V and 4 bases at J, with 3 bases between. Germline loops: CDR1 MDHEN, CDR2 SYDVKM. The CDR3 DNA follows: TGTGCCAGCAGTTTAGAGTACGAGCAGTACTTC. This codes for CASSLEYEQYF.

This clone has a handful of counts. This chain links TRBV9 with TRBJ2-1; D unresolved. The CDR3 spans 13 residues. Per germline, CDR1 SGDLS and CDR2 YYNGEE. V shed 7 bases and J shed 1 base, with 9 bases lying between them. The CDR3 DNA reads TGTGCCAGCGGGCCATCTTCCTACAATGAGCAGTTCTTC. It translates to CASGPSSYNEQFF.

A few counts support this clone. The CDR3 protein is CSVRDNRSYEQYF. DNA for the CDR3: TGCAGCGTTCGGGACAACCGCTCCTACGAGCAGTACTTC. The chain carries TRBV29-1 and TRBJ2-7; D may be TRBD1 (6 bases). The V end lost 5 bases, the J end lost 0 bases, and 11 bases lay between the germline ends. The CDR3 is 13 amino acids. Germline V gene data show CDR1 as SQVTM and CDR2 as ANQGSEA.

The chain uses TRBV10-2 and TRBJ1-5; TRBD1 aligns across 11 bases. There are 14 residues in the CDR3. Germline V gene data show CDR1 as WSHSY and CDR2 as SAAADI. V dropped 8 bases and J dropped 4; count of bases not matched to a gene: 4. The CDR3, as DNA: TGCGCCAGCGGGGGACAGGGGGAAAATCAGCCCCAGCATTTT. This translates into CASGGQGENQPQHF.

CDR3 coding DNA: TGCGCCAGCAGCTCTGGACTAGCGGGAGCGTTGGATGAGCAGTTCTTC. Its protein is CASSSGLAGALDEQFF. The chain joins TRBV5-1 to TRBJ2-1; 13 nucleotides line up with TRBD2. The length of the CDR3 is 16 residues. Germline V gives CDR1 SGHRS, CDR2 YFSETQ. J lost 8 bases, V lost 3 bases, and 8 bases had no gene match.

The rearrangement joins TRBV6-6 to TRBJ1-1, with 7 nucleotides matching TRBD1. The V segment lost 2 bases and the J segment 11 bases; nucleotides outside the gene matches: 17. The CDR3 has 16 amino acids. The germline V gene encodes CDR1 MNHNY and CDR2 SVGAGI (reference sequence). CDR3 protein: CASSYRANRAQQGAFF. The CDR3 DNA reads TGTGCCAGCAGTTACCGAGCCAACAGGGCGCAACAGGGGGCTTTCTTT.

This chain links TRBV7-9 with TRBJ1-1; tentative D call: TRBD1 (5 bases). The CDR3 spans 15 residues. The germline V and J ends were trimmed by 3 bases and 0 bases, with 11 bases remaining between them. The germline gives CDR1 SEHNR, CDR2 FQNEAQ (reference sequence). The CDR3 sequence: CASSLQGLMNTEAFF. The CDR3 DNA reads TGTGCCAGCAGCTTGCAGGGTCTCATGAACACTGAAGCTTTCTTT.

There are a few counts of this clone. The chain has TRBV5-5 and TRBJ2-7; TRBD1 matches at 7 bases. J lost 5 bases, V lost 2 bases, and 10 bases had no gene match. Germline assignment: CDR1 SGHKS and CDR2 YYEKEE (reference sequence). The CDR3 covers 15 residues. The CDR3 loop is CASSFGTAFTDEQYF. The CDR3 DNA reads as TGTGCCAGCAGCTTTGGGACAGCTTTTACCGACGAGCAGTACTTC.

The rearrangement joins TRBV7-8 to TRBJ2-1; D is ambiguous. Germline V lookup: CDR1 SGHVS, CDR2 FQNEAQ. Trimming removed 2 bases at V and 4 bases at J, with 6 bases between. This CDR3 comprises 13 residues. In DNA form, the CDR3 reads TGTGCCAGCAGCTTATTGGCATACAATGAGCAGTTCTTC. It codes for CASSLLAYNEQFF.

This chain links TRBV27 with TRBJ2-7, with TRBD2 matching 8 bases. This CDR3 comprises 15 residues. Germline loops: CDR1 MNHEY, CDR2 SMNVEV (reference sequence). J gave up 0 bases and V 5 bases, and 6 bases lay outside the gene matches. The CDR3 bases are TGTGCCAGCAGTCTTGGGAGCGGGAGCTCCTACGAGCAGTACTTC. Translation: CASSLGSGSSYEQYF.

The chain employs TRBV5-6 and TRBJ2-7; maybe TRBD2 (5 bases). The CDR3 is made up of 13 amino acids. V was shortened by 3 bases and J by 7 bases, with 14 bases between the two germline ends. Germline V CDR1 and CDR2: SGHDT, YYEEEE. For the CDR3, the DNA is TGTGCCAGCAGCTCCTCCGGCGGGCGGGAGCAGTACTTC. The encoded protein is CASSSSGGREQYF.

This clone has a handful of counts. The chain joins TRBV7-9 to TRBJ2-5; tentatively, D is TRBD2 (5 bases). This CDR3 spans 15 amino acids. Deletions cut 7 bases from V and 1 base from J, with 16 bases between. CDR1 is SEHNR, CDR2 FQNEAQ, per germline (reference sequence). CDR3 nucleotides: TGTGCCAGCACCGCTCTCGGGGTGCCCCAAGAGACCCAGTACTTC. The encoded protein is CASTALGVPQETQYF.

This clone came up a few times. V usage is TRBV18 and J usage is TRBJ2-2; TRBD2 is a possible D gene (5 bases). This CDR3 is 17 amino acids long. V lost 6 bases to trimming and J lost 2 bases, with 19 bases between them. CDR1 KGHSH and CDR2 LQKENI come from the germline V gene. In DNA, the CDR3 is TGTGCCAGCTCCGAGGGCCGGACGCCAATTAACACCGGGGAGCTGTTTTTT. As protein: CASSEGRTPINTGELFF. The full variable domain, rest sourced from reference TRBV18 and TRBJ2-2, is NAGVMQNPRHLVRRRGQEARLRCSPMKGHSHVYWYRQLPEEGLKFMVYLQKENIIDESGMPKERFSAEFPKEGPSILRIQQVVRGDSAAYFCASSEGRTPINTGELFFGEGSRLTVL.

The CDR3 loop reads CASRKEGFGTDTQYF. CDR3 DNA sequence: TGTGCCAGCAGGAAGGAGGGCTTTGGGACAGATACGCAGTATTTT. The J gene is TRBJ2-3, the V gene TRBV11-2; tentative D call: TRBD2 (6 bases). CDR1 SGHAT and CDR2 FQNNGV come from the germline V gene. Trimming shortened V by 6 bases and J by 3 bases, and 16 bases separated the two germline ends. CDR3 length equals 15 residues.

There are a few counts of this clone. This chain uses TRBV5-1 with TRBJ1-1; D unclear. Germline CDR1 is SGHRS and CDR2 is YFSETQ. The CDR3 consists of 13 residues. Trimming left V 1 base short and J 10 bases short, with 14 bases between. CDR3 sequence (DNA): TGCGCCAGCAGCTTGACGTTCTCGGTTGGAGCTTTCTTT. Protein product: CASSLTFSVGAFF.

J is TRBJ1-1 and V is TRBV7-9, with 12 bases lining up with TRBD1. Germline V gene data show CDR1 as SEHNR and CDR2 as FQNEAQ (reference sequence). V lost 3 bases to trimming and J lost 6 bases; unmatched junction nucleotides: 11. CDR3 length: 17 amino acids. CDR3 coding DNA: TGTGCCAGCAGCTTTCCCGGGACAGGGGGCGCAAAGGCTGAAGCTTTCTTT. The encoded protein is CASSFPGTGGAKAEAFF.

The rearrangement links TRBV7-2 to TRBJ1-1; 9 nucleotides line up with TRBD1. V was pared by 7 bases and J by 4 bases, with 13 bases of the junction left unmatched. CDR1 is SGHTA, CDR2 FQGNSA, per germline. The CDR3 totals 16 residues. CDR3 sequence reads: CASTKPPQGAGTEAFF. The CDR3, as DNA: TGTGCCAGCACCAAGCCTCCACAGGGGGCTGGCACTGAAGCTTTCTTT.

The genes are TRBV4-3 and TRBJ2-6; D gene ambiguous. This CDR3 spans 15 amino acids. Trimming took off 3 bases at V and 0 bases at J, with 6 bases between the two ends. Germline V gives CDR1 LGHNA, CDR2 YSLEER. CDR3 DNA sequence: TGCGCCAGCAGCCAGACAAGCTCTGGGGCCAACGTCCTGACTTTC. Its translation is CASSQTSSGANVLTF.